The clone carrying this T cell receptor beta chain turned up a few times. Antigen: not known. This record belongs to a study of beta chain features in type 1 diabetes. Study-level findings and limits: Type 1 diabetes patients showed a moderate but significant shortening of TCRB CDR3s in all four CD4+ subsets.

From germline, CDR1 is KGHSH and CDR2 LQKENI. V was cut by 5 bases and J by 5 bases, with 15 bases left in between. The CDR3 spans 14 residues. The entirety of the isolated RNA underwent reverse transcription, so expressed TCRB transcripts were sequenced. Clones were read by immunoSEQ multiplex PCR, and TCRdb kept only the in-frame ones, dropping some. This table holds approximately 170,000 clones, approximately 8.1% found once. The TCR was taken from a middle-aged woman with type 1 diabetes. Input material: central memory CD4+ T cells from blood. This sequence joins TRBV18 and TRBJ1-1; possibly TRBD1 for D (5 bases). The CDR3 region has the DNA TGTGCCAGCTCAGTCTCGGTGGGGGGAACTGAAGCTTTCTTT. It encodes CASSVSVGGTEAFF. The full variable domain, with the rest looked up from reference TRBV18 and TRBJ1-1, is NAGVMQNPRHLVRRRGQEARLRCSPMKGHSHVYWYRQLPEEGLKFMVYLQKENIIDESGMPKERFSAEFPKEGPSILRIQQVVRGDSAAYFCASSVSVGGTEAFFGQGTRLTVV.